The clone carrying this TCR beta chain was recorded once. This CDR3 has 18 amino acids. Germline V CDR1 and CDR2: LGHNA, YNFKEQ. V dropped 1 base and J dropped 0; count of bases not matched to a gene: 8. The data were taken from a study of blood T cell repertoires in COVID-19. Across the whole study: T cells, B-cell-depleted T cells, or PBMCs supplied cDNA or gDNA.

Data came from immunoSEQ multiplex PCR; TCRdb stores just in-frame clones and leaves some out. The sample records a few hundred thousand clones, 85% to 90% being singletons. The specimen was PBMCs or T cells enriched from blood (not recorded which). The source is a young woman with acute COVID-19. V is TRBV4-2 and J is TRBJ1-4, with 7 bases that match TRBD1. Here the CDR3 DNA reads TGTGCCAGCAGCCAAGGGACAGGCGCATTTCCAACTAATGAAAAACTGTTTTTT. Encoded protein: CASSQGTGAFPTNEKLFF.